A selection of T cell receptor beta chains follows, all from one sample in a study of blood T cells in healthy people across ages. TCRdb reprocessed the 5' RACE reads via MiXCR and lists one record per CDR3 protein. The data show approximately 1,000,000 distinct CDR3 sequences, with under 45% seen just once and approximately 20% held by the top ten. Material for sequencing was blood. These receptor sequences come from a woman aged 55-69 years in good health. Each CDR3 is given with its conserved first and last residue. The D gene is left open where the match is weak. The size of a clone is reported for some rows only, either as once, few or many, or as a class for expanded clones.

v_call	clone_size	d_call	j_call	cdr3_nt	cdr3_aa
TRBV7-6	once	TRBD2	TRBJ2-1	TGTGCCAGCAGCTTACGGGGGGGCGGTAATGAGCAGTTCTTC	CASSLRGGGNEQFF
TRBV6-1	.	TRBD1	TRBJ2-7	TGTGCCAGCAGAGGGACAGGGGCAAAGTACGAGCAGTACTTC	CASRGTGAKYEQYF
TRBV29-1	.	.	TRBJ2-7	TGCAGCGTTTTCATTGGGGGACCTATCTACGAGCAGTACTTC	CSVFIGGPIYEQYF
TRBV29-1	.	.	TRBJ2-5	TGCAGCGCCAGGACGGACCAAGAGACCCAGTACTTC	CSARTDQETQYF
TRBV7-9	few	TRBD1	TRBJ1-2	TGTGCCAGCAGCTACTGGACAGGGGGCCCGCAGGGCTACACCTTC	CASSYWTGGPQGYTF
TRBV27	.	.	TRBJ2-4	TGTGCCAGCAGCCTGACAGGCCCCCAAAACATTCAGTACTTC	CASSLTGPQNIQYF
TRBV29-1	.	TRBD1	TRBJ1-1	TGCAGCCTCGGACAGGGCACTGAAGCTTTCTTT	CSLGQGTEAFF
TRBV5-1	.	TRBD1	TRBJ2-1	TGCGCCAGCAGCCCGGTTTCGATACCGACAGGGCGTCGCAATGAGCAGTTCTTC	CASSPVSIPTGRRNEQFF
TRBV27	.	TRBD1	TRBJ1-2	TGTGCCAGCAGGTCTGCGACAGGGGGCAACTATGGCTACACCTTC	CASRSATGGNYGYTF
TRBV7-2	few	.	TRBJ2-5	TGTGCCAGCAGCTTGGACGGGAGACAACAAGAGACCCAGTACTTC	CASSLDGRQQETQYF
TRBV20-1	once	TRBD1	TRBJ1-5	TGCAGTGCTAGAGATACCCTGGGCAGGGGGATCCTGGGCAATCAGCCCCAGCATTTT	CSARDTLGRGILGNQPQHF
TRBV29-1	.	TRBD2	TRBJ2-1	TGCAGCGTTGGAAAAGCGGGGATCTACAAGGAGCAGTTCTTC	CSVGKAGIYKEQFF
TRBV7-3	once	.	TRBJ1-5	TGTGCCAGCAGCTTAAGTGTAGGGAATGGCAATCAGCCCCAGCATTTT	CASSLSVGNGNQPQHF
TRBV6-1	.	TRBD1	TRBJ2-7	TGTGCCACAACATTAGGACAGGCCAGCTCCTACGAGCAGTACTTC	CATTLGQASSYEQYF
TRBV5-1	.	.	TRBJ1-6	TGCGCCAGCAGCCAAACAGGGCTCAGCCACTATAATTCACCCCTCCACTTT	CASSQTGLSHYNSPLHF
TRBV7-9	.	TRBD2	TRBJ2-1	TGTGCCAGCAGCCCCAGCGGGAGCCAGCAGTTCTTC	CASSPSGSQQFF
TRBV12-3/TRBV12-4	.	.	TRBJ2-7	TGTGCCAGCAGTTTTGCTCGCGGGACCCCCTACGAGCAGTACTTC	CASSFARGTPYEQYF
TRBV20-1	.	TRBD1	TRBJ2-2	TGCAGTGCCACGCTTGGGACAGGGGCCACCGGGGAGCTGTTTTTT	CSATLGTGATGELFF
TRBV20-1	few	TRBD1	TRBJ2-3	TGCAGTGCCACAGGGGGCGAGGGTGTAGATACGCAGTATTTT	CSATGGEGVDTQYF
TRBV7-9	.	TRBD2	TRBJ2-7	TGTGCCAGCAGCTTCAGCGGGAGGGAGTACGAGCAGTACTTC	CASSFSGREYEQYF
TRBV4-2	.	TRBD1	TRBJ1-2	TGTGCCAGCAGCCAAGAAGGGGGCACTCCGACTTGTGGCTACACCTTC	CASSQEGGTPTCGYTF
TRBV20-1	.	TRBD1	TRBJ2-3	TGCAGTGCTCCGGACAGGGGCACAGATACGCAGTATTTT	CSAPDRGTDTQYF
TRBV20-1	.	TRBD2	TRBJ2-7	TGCAGTGCTGGGAGTGAGCTAGCGGGAGGCCCCTCCTACGAGCAGTACTTC	CSAGSELAGGPSYEQYF
TRBV27	.	.	TRBJ2-5	TGTGCCAGCAGTTTAGACATCGGAGACAATGAGCAGTACTTC	CASSLDIGDNEQYF
TRBV29-1	few	.	TRBJ2-7	TGCAGCGTTGTTAGGGGTCGAGAGCAGTACTTC	CSVVRGREQYF
TRBV27	many	TRBD2	TRBJ2-1	TGTGCCAGCAGTTTGGGGCTAGCGGGAGTTGAGCAGTTCTTC	CASSLGLAGVEQFF
TRBV6-2/TRBV6-3	many	TRBD2	TRBJ2-3	TGTGCCAGCAGTTACCCCGGGAGGTGGTCAGATACGCAGTATTTT	CASSYPGRWSDTQYF
TRBV20-1	.	TRBD2	TRBJ2-5	TGCAGTGCTAGAGACCCCATGGGCGGGAGAGGAGAGACCCAGTACTTC	CSARDPMGGRGETQYF
TRBV27	few	.	TRBJ2-5	TGTGCCAGCAGTTTAAACCGAGAAAGGTGGACCCAGTACTTC	CASSLNRERWTQYF
TRBV6-5	.	.	TRBJ2-5	TGTGCCAGCAGTTCCCTCGAGGGTAGGGGTGAGACCCAGTACTTC	CASSSLEGRGETQYF
TRBV7-3	many	.	TRBJ2-2	TGTGCCAGCAGCTTAACCGGGAACACCGGGGAGCTGTTTTTT	CASSLTGNTGELFF
TRBV13	.	TRBD1	TRBJ2-7	TGTGCCAGCAGCTTGGTGGGACAGGGTTTCTACGAGCAGTACTTC	CASSLVGQGFYEQYF
TRBV20-1	.	.	TRBJ2-1	TGCAGTGCTCCATCCCTCCTGGGGGCGCGGGAGCAGTTCTTC	CSAPSLLGAREQFF
TRBV12-3/TRBV12-4	.	.	TRBJ1-2	TGTGCCAGCAGTTTCCTAGGAGGGGGATCCTATGGCTACACCTTC	CASSFLGGGSYGYTF
TRBV28	.	.	TRBJ2-7	TGTGCCAGCAGAACGGGACTCCTTCCTTACGAGCAGTACTTC	CASRTGLLPYEQYF
TRBV9	few	.	TRBJ2-5	TGTGCCAGCAGCGTCGGTGCGGGAGAGACCCAGTACTTC	CASSVGAGETQYF
TRBV6-6	few	TRBD1	TRBJ1-4	TGTGCCAGCAGAGACGGGGACAGGGGGCCTACTAATGAAAAACTGTTTTTT	CASRDGDRGPTNEKLFF
TRBV25-1	.	.	TRBJ2-7	TGTGCCAGCAGTGAATACGGGGACGGATACGAGCAGTACTTC	CASSEYGDGYEQYF
TRBV20-1	few	TRBD1	TRBJ2-1	TGCAGTGCTCGTCGGGACAGGGAAGATGAGCAGTTCTTC	CSARRDREDEQFF
TRBV27	.	.	TRBJ2-6	TGTGCCAGCAGTTTATGGCAGGGAGTAACTGGGGCCAACGTCCTGACTTTC	CASSLWQGVTGANVLTF
TRBV20-1	.	.	TRBJ1-5	TGCAGTGCTAGTGATGGTCGGTTTGATCAGCCCCAGCATTTT	CSASDGRFDQPQHF
TRBV12-3/TRBV12-4	few	TRBD1	TRBJ2-7	TGTGCCAGCAGTGCGGAGGGACAGGGACTCTACGAGCAGTACTTC	CASSAEGQGLYEQYF
TRBV20-1	.	TRBD2	TRBJ2-7	TGCAGTGCTAAGAGAGCGGGAGAGTTCTACGAGCAGTACTTC	CSAKRAGEFYEQYF
TRBV5-1	few	TRBD2	TRBJ2-1	TGCGCCAGCAGCACGGGACTAGCGGGAGGGAGCTCCTACAATGAGCAGTTCTTC	CASSTGLAGGSSYNEQFF
TRBV7-9	.	TRBD1	TRBJ2-4	TGTGCCATCAGCCTCAGTGGGGACAGGATGTACTTC	CAISLSGDRMYF
TRBV20-1	once	TRBD2	TRBJ2-1	TGCAGTGCCCCGCTGAGGCTAGCGGGAGGGAATGAGCAGTTCTTC	CSAPLRLAGGNEQFF
TRBV27	many	TRBD2	TRBJ2-7	TGTGCCAGCAGTTGGGGACTAGCGGGAGAAAACGAGCAGTACTTC	CASSWGLAGENEQYF
TRBV12-3/TRBV12-4	.	TRBD2	TRBJ2-7	TGTGCCAGCAGTTTACATCGGGTGATAGCGGGAATACGAACGGGGGTTGGGGACGAGCAGTACTTC	CASSLHRVIAGIRTGVGDEQYF
TRBV29-1	.	TRBD1	TRBJ1-2	TGCAGCGCGGGGACAGGGTTTGGCTACACCTTC	CSAGTGFGYTF
TRBV29-1	few	.	TRBJ2-5	TGCAGCGGGACACAGGGCTGGGAGACCCAGTACTTC	CSGTQGWETQYF
TRBV7-3	few	TRBD1	TRBJ1-2	TGTGCCAGCAGCTTAGACGGACAGGGGGGCTACACCTTC	CASSLDGQGGYTF
TRBV12-3/TRBV12-4	.	.	TRBJ1-2	TGTGCCAGCAGTGTAGTCGGGGGGTATGGCTACACCTTC	CASSVVGGYGYTF
TRBV4-1	few	.	TRBJ1-5	TGCGCCAGCAGCCAAGAAACAGGTAGCAATCAGCCCCAGCATTTT	CASSQETGSNQPQHF
TRBV20-1	.	.	TRBJ2-3	TGCAGTGCTAGAGATGGGAGAAGTAGCACAGATACGCAGTATTTT	CSARDGRSSTDTQYF
TRBV29-1	few	.	TRBJ1-4	TGCAGCTTCCGGACAGCAACTAATGAAAAACTGTTTTTT	CSFRTATNEKLFF
TRBV12-3/TRBV12-4	.	.	TRBJ2-7	TGTGCCAGCAGTTTAGATGATCGGACTCGGTCCCTCTACGAGCAGTACTTC	CASSLDDRTRSLYEQYF
TRBV7-7	.	.	TRBJ2-5	TGTGCCAGCAGCCCCATCGGGTCGACGGGAGAGACCCAGTACTTC	CASSPIGSTGETQYF
TRBV20-1	.	.	TRBJ2-3	TGCAGTGCTAGAGATTTTGCAGATGCGCAGTATTTT	CSARDFADAQYF
TRBV6-2/TRBV6-3	few	TRBD2	TRBJ2-7	TGTGCCAGCAGTTATCACCCCGGGACTAGCGGGAACGAGCAGTACTTC	CASSYHPGTSGNEQYF
TRBV28	.	TRBD1	TRBJ2-6	TGTGCCAGCAGCCCAGGGGGCGGTGGCTCTGGGGCCAACGTCCTGACTTTC	CASSPGGGGSGANVLTF